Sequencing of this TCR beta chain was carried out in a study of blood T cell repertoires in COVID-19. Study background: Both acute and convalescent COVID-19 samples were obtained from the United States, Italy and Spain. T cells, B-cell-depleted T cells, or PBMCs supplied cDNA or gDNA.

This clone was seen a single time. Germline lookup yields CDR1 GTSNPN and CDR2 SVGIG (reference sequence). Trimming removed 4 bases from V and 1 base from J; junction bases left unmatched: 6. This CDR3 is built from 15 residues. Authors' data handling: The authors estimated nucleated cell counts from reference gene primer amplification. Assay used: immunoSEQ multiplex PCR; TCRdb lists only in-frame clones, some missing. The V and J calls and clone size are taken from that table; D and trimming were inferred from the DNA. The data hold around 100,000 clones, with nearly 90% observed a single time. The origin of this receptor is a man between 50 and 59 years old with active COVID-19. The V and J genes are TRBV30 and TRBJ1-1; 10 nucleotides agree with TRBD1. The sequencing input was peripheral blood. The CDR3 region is CAWNRDRGGNTEAFF. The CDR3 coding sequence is TGTGCCTGGAACCGGGACAGGGGAGGGAACACTGAAGCTTTCTTT.